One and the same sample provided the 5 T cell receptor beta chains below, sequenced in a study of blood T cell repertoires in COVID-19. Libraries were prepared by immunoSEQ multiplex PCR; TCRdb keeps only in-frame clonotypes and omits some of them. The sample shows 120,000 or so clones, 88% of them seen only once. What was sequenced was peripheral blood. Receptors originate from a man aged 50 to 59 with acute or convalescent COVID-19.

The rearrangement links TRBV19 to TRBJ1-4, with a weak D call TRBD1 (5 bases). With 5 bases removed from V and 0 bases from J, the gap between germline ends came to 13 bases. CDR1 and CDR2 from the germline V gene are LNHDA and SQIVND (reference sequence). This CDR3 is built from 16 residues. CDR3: CASSLRQFSTNEKLFF. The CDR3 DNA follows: TGTGCCAGTAGTCTGCGACAGTTTTCAACTAATGAAAAACTGTTTTTT.

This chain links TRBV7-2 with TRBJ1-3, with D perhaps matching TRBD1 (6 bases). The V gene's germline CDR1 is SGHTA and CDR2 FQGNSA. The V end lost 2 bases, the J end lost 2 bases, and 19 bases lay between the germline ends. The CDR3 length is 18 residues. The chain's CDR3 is CASSLREGGQGTGNTIYF. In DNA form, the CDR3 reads TGTGCCAGCAGCTTAAGGGAGGGGGGCCAGGGGACTGGAAACACCATATATTTT.

CDR3 region: CASSDTGANTGELFF. The CDR3 bases are TGTGCCAGCTCGGACACAGGGGCGAACACCGGGGAGCTGTTTTTT. This chain links TRBV18 with TRBJ2-2; TRBD1 agrees at 7 bases. Germline lookup yields CDR1 KGHSH and CDR2 LQKENI. V gave up 6 bases and J gave up 0 bases; unmatched junction bases: 4. This CDR3 has 15 residues.

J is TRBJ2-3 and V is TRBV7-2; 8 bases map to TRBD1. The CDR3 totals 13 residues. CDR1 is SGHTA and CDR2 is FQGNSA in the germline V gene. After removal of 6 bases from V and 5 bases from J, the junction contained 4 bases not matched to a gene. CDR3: CASSFTGGDTQYF. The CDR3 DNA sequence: TGTGCCAGCAGTTTTACAGGGGGAGATACGCAGTATTTT.

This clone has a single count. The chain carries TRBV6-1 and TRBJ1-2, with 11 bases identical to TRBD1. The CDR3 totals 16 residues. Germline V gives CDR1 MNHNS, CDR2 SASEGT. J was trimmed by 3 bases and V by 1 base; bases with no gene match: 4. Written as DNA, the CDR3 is TGTGCCAGCAGTGAAGGGACAGGGGGCGCCGACTATGGCTACACCTTC. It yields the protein CASSEGTGGADYGYTF.